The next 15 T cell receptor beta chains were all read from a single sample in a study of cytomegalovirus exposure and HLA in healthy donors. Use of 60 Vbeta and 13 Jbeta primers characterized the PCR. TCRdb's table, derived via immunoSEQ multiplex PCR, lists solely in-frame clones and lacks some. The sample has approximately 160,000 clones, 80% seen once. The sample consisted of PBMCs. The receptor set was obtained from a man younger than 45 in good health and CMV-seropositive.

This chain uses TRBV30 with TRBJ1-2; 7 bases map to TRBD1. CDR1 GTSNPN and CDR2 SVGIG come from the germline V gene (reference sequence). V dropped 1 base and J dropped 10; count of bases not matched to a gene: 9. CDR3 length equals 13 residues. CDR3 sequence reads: CAWSEGAFGAYTF. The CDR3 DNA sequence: TGTGCCTGGAGTGAGGGGGCGTTTGGGGCCTACACCTTC.

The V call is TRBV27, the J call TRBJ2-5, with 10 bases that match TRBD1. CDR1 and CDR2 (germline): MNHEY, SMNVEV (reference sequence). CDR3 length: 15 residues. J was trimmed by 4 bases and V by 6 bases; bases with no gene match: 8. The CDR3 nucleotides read TGTGCCAGCAGGCGGGACAGGGGAAGTGGAGAGACCCAGTACTTC. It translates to CASRRDRGSGETQYF.

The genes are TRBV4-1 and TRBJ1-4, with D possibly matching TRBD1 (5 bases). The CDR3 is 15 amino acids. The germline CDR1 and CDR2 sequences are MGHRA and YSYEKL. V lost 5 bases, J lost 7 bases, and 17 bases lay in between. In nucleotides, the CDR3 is TGCGCCAGCAGCACTGACAGAGGCGTCGTTGAAAAACTGTTTTTT. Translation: CASSTDRGVVEKLFF.

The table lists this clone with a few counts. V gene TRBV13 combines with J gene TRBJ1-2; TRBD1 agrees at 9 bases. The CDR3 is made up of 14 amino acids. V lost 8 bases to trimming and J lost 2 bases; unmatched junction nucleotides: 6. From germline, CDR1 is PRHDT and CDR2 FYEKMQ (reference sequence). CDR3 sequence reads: CASSRDRVNYGYTF. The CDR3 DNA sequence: TGTGCCAGCTCTAGGGACAGGGTGAACTATGGCTACACCTTC.

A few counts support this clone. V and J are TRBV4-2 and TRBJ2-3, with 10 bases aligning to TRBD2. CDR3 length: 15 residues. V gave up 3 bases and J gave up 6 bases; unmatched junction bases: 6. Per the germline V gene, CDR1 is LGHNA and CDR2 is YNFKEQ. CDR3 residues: CASSQSGGASDTQYF. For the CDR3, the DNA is TGTGCCAGCAGCCAGAGCGGGGGGGCTTCGGATACGCAGTATTTT.

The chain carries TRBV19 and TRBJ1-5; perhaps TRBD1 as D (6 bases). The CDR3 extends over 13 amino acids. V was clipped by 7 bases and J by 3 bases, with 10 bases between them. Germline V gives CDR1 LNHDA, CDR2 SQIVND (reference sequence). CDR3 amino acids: CASTTGLNQPQHF. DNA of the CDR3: TGTGCCAGTACTACAGGGCTCAATCAGCCCCAGCATTTT. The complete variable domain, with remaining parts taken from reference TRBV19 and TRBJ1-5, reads DGGITQSPKYLFRKEGQNVTLSCEQNLNHDAMYWYRQDPGQGLRLIYYSQIVNDFQKGDIAEGYSVSREKKESFPLTVTSAQKNPTAFYLCASTTGLNQPQHFGDGTRLSIL.

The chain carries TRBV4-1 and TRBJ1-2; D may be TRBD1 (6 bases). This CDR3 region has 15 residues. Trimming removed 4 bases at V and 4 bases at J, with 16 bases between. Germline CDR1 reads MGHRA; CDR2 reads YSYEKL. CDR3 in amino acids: CASSRGQYRGYGYTF. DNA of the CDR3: TGCGCCAGCAGCCGCGGACAGTATAGGGGCTATGGCTACACCTTC.

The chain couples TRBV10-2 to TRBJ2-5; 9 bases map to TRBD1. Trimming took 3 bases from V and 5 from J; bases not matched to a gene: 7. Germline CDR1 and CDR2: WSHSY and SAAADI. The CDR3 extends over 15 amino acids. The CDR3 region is CASSDLRDRAETQYF. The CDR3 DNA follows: TGCGCCAGCAGTGATCTCCGGGACAGGGCTGAGACCCAGTACTTC.

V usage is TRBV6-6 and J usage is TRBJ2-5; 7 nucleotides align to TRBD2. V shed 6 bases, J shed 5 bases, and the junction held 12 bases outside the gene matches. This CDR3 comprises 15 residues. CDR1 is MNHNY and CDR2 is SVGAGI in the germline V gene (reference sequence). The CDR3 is CASRGPGGVWETQYF. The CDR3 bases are TGTGCCAGCAGGGGGCCGGGGGGAGTCTGGGAGACCCAGTACTTC.

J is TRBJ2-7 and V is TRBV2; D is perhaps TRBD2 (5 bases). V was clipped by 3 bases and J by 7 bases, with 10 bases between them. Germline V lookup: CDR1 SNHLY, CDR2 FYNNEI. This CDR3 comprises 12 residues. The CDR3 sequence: CASSELPGEQYF. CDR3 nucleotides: TGTGCCAGCAGTGAGTTGCCGGGGGAGCAGTACTTC.

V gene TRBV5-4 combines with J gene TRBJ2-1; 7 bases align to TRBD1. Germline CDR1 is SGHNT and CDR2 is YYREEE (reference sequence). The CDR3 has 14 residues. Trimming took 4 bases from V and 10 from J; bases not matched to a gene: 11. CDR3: CASSQRQGWLEQFF. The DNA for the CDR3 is TGTGCCAGCAGCCAGAGACAGGGATGGTTGGAGCAGTTCTTC.

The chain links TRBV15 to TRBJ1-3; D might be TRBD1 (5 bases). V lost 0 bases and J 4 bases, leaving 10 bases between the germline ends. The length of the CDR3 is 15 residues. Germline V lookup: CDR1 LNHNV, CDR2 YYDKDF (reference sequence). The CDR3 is CATSRDIGVGNTIYF. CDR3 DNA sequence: TGTGCCACCAGCAGAGATATAGGGGTCGGAAACACCATATATTTT.

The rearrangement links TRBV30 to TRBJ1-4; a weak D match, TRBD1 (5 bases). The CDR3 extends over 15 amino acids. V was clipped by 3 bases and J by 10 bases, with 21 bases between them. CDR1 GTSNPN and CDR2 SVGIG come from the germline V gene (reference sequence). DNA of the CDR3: TGTGCCTGGAGGCGCCACCGGGGGGAAGAGGGAAAACTGTTTTTT. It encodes CAWRRHRGEEGKLFF.

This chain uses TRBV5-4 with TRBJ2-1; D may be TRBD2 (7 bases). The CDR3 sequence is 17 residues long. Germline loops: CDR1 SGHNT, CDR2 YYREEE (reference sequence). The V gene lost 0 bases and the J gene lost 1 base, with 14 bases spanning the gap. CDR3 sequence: CASSLERGARSYNEQFF. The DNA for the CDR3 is TGTGCCAGCAGCTTGGAACGGGGGGCGCGATCCTACAATGAGCAGTTCTTC. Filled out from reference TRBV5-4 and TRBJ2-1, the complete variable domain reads ETGVTQSPTHLIKTRGQQVTLRCSSQSGHNTVSWYQQALGQGPQFIFQYYREEENGRGNFPPRFSGLQFPNYSSELNVNALELDDSALYLCASSLERGARSYNEQFFGPGTRLTVL.

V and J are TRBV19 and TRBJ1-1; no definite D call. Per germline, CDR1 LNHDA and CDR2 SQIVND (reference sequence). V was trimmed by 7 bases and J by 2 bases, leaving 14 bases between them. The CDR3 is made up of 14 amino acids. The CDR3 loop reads CASTKFVGNTEAFF. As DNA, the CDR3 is TGTGCCAGTACCAAATTCGTCGGTAACACTGAAGCTTTCTTT.